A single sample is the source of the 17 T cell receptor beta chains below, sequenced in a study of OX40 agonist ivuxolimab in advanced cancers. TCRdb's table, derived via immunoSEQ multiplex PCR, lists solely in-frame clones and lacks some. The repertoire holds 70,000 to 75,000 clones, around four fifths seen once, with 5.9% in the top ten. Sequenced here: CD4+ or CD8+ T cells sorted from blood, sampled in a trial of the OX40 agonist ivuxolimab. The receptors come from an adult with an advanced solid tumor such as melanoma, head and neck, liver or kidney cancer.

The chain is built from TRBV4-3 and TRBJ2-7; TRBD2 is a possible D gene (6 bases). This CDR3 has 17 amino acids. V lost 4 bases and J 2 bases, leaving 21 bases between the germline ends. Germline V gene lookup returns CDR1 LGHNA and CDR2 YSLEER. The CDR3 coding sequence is TGCGCCAGCAGCCCGTCCCGGAGGGTTAGGGACCCCTACGAGCAGTACTTC. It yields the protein CASSPSRRVRDPYEQYF.

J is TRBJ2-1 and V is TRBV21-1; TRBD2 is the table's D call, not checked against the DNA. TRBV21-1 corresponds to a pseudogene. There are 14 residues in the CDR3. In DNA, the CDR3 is TGTGCCCGCGTAAACGCGGGAGATACCGATGAGCAGTTCTTC. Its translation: CARVNAGDTDEQFF.

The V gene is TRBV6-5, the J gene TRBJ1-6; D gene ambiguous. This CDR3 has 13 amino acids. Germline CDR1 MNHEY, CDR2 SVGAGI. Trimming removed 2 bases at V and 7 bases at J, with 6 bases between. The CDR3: CASSYDFNSPLHF. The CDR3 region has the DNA TGTGCCAGCAGTTACGATTTCAATTCACCCCTCCACTTT.

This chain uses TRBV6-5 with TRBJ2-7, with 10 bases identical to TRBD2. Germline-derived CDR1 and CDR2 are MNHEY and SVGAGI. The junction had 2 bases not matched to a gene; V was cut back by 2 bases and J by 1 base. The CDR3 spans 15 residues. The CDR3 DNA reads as TGTGCCAGCAGTTACACTAGCGGGACATCCTACGAGCAGTACTTC. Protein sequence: CASSYTSGTSYEQYF.

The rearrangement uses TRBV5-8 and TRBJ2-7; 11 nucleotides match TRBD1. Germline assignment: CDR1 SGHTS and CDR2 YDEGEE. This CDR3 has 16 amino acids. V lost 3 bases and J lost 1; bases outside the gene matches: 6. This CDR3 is CASSWGQGGISYEQYF. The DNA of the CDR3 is TGTGCCAGCAGCTGGGGACAGGGGGGAATTTCCTACGAGCAGTACTTC.

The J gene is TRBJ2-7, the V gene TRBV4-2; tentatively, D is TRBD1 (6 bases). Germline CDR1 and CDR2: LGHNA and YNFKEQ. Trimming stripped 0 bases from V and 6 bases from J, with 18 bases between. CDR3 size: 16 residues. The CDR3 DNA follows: TGTGCCAGCAGCCAAGATGAGCGACAGGTCCCCAGCGAGCAGTACTTC. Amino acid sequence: CASSQDERQVPSEQYF.

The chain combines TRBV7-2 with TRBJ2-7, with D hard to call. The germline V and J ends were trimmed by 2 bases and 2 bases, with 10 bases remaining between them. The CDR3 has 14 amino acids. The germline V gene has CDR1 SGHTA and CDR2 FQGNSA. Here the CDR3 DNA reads TGTGCCAGCAGCTTATACGTCGCCCCCTACGAGCAGTACTTC. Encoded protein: CASSLYVAPYEQYF.

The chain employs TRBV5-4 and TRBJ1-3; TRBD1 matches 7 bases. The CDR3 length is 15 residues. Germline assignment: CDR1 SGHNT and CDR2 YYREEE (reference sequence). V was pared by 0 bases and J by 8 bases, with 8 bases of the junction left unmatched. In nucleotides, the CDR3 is TGTGCCAGCAGCTTGGACCCACAGGGGAGAGACACCATATATTTT. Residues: CASSLDPQGRDTIYF.

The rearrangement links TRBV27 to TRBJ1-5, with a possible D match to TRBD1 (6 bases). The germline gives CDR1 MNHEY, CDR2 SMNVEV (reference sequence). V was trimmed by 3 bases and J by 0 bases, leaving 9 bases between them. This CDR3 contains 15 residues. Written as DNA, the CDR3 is TGTGCCAGCAGTTTGGACAGCCTTAGCAATCAGCCCCAGCATTTT. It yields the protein CASSLDSLSNQPQHF.

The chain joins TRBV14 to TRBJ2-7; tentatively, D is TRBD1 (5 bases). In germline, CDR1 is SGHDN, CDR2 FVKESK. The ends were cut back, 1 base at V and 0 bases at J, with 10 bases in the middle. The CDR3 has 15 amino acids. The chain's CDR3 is CASSQGQPRSYEQYV. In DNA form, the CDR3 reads TGTGCCAGCAGCCAAGGACAGCCTCGCTCCTACGAGCAGTACGTC.

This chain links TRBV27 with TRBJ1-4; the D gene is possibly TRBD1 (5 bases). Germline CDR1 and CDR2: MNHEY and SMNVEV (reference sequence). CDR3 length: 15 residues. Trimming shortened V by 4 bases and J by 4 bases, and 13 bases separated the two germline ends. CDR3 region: CASSWGKGFNEKLFF. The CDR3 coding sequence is TGTGCCAGCAGTTGGGGGAAGGGATTTAATGAAAAACTGTTTTTT. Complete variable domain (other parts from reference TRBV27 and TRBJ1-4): EAQVTQNPRYLITVTGKKLTVTCSQNMNHEYMSWYRQDPGLGLRQIYYSMNVEVTDKGDVPEGYKVSRKEKRNFPLILESPSPNQTSLYFCASSWGKGFNEKLFFGSGTQLSVL.

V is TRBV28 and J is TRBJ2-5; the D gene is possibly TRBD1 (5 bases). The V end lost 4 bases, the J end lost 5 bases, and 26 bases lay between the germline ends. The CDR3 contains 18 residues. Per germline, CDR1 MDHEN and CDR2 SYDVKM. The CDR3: CASSSTKILGANTETQYF. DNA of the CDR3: TGTGCCAGCAGTTCAACCAAAATTTTAGGGGCGAATACGGAGACCCAGTACTTC.

CDR3 nucleotide sequence: TGTGCCAGCTCACCGGAATGGGGTAAGGGCTACGAGCAGTACTTC. Translated, it gives CASSPEWGKGYEQYF. The genes are TRBV18 and TRBJ2-7; no definite D call. Germline V gene lookup returns CDR1 KGHSH and CDR2 LQKENI. The CDR3 extends over 15 amino acids. V lost 3 bases and J lost 3, with 15 bases in between.

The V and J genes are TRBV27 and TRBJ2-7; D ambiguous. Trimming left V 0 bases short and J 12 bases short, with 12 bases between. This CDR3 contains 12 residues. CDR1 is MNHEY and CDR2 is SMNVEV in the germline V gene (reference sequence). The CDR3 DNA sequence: TGTGCCAGCAGTTTATCGGGTAGGGCTTGGTACTTC. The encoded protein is CASSLSGRAWYF.

The CDR3 is CASQTANYGYTF. For the CDR3, the DNA is TGTGCCAGCCAGACAGCTAACTATGGCTACACCTTC. The genes are TRBV25-1 and TRBJ1-2, with D perhaps matching TRBD1 (5 bases). Germline V gene lookup returns CDR1 MGHDK and CDR2 SYGVNS. The CDR3 contains 12 residues. Trimming removed 8 bases at V and 0 bases at J, with 7 bases between.

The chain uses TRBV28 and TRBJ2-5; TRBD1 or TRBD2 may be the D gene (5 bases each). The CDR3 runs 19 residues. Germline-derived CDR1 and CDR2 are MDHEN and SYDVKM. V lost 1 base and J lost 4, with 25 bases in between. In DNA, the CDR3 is TGTGCCAGCAGTTTATTTGGATTAATCTCCGGGGCTGGGGCAGAGACCCAGTACTTC. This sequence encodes CASSLFGLISGAGAETQYF.

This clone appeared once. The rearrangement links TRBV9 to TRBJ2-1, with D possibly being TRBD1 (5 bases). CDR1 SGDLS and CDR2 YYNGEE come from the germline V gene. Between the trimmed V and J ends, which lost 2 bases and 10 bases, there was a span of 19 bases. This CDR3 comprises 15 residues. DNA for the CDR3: TGTGCCAGCAGCGTGTGGGGCGCACTCTTTGAGGAGCAGTTCTTC. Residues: CASSVWGALFEEQFF.